This T cell receptor beta chain was retrieved from a study of human T cells and chemical hapten exposure. Looking at the study overall: The sensitizer, 2% DPC, was used on approximately 2 cm by approximately 2 cm of upper inner arm skin.

As to time point: pre-sensitization, week 0. Treatment defined: therapeutic diphenylcyclopropenone sensitization with weekly scalp DPC. To note about this clonotype: The target antigen is unknown.

Study observations and caveats: Expanded TCRs produced significantly more large CDR3 similarity clusters than controls did.

Authors' data handling: The median was about 96,000 TCRs per sample, ranging about 20,000 to 700,000. Each CDR3 protein gets one entry after TCRdb re-called the RACE reads with MiXCR. TCRdb, rather than the study authors, made the V and J calls. The sample yields approximately 400,000 distinct CDR3 sequences, 5.1% seen once. The V and J ends lost 6 bases and 7 bases, in that order; junction bases with no gene match: 17. Germline V lookup: CDR1 DFQATT, CDR2 SNEGSKA (reference sequence). CDR3 size: 16 residues. The chain is built from TRBV20-1 and TRBJ2-4; 8 nucleotides align to TRBD2. The sample was whole blood, taken in connection with sensitization to the hapten diphenylcyclopropenone (DPC). This receptor was obtained from a woman in her forties or fifties with alopecia areata. Some clones in this sample may be carry-over from other donors' samples. The CDR3 here is CSAGGTTGTSTNIQYF. The CDR3 DNA reads TGCAGTGCGGGGGGGACTACCGGGACTAGTACGAACATTCAGTACTTC.